The present entry profiles one T cell receptor (beta chain) with its context. These data originate in a study of blood T cell repertoires in COVID-19. In germline, CDR1 is SNHLY, CDR2 FYNNEI. With 6 bases removed from V and 1 base from J, the gap between germline ends came to 15 bases. CDR3 size: 16 residues. TCRdb keeps only in-frame clones here, not all; method: immunoSEQ multiplex PCR. The data show 130,000 or so clones, almost 90% seen once. V gene TRBV2 combines with J gene TRBJ2-2, with D possibly being TRBD1 (5 bases). Sequencing was done on a sample of peripheral blood. The receptor was isolated from a woman aged 60 to 75 with acute or convalescent COVID-19. In DNA, the CDR3 is TGTGCCAGCAGGACCGGACAAGACCTGAACACCGGGGAGCTGTTTTTT. This encodes CASRTGQDLNTGELFF.